This paragraph covers one T cell receptor beta chain sequence. Its antigen is not identified. One end of the junction varies from germline; a read error may be responsible. This specimen comes from a study of T cell repertoires in cytomegalovirus infection. Background on the study: Signatures in public TCR beta sequences pointed to both CMV infection and matching HLA type.

The CDR3 extends over 12 amino acids. Study-level points and caveats: Pooled public TCR beta family frequency picked out CMV carriers with the relevant HLA.

Each CDR3 protein gets one entry after TCRdb re-called the reads with MiXCR. The sample has fewer than 900,000 distinct CDR3 sequences; around 29% are singletons. The chain couples TRBV12-3 or TRBV12-4 to TRBJ2-1; D ambiguous. The sequence was obtained from a human donor in good health (CMV status not recorded). Some clones in this sample may be carry-over from other donors' samples. The source material was cultured CD8+ T cells from PBMCs, sampled from culture after CMV antigen stimulation. Written as DNA, the CDR3 is TGTGCCAGCAGTTGGTCCTTCAATGAGCAGTTCTTC. Translating it yields CASSWSFNEQFF.